Here is one TCR beta chain with its context. Its antigen is unidentified. TCRdb redid the calling of the reads with MiXCR, one entry per CDR3 protein. Of roughly 800,000 distinct CDR3 sequences detected, roughly 28% appear once; the ten largest clones hold roughly 13%. The sample originates from a study of T cell repertoires in cytomegalovirus infection. The overall study: Recently identified HLA-C-restricted CMV epitopes were among the peptides used. The public TCR beta signatures pointed to both CMV infection and matching HLA type. General study findings and limits: Ex vivo responses were dominated by HLA-C-restricted CMV-specific TCR beta clonotypes. Cumulative public TCR beta family frequency identified CMV carriers with the relevant HLA.

Germline V gene sequence: CDR1 LNHNV, CDR2 YYDKDF (reference sequence). CDR3 size: 13 residues. The germline V and J ends were trimmed by 6 bases and 1 base, with 9 bases remaining between them. The TCR sequence derives from a human donor in good health (CMV status not recorded). Some clones in this sample may be carry-over from other donors' samples. The source material was cultured CD8+ T cells from PBMCs, sampled from culture after CMV antigen stimulation. The chain combines TRBV15 with TRBJ1-1; D gene uncertain. The CDR3 is CATSIPENTEAFF. Here the CDR3 DNA reads TGTGCCACCAGTATACCAGAGAACACTGAAGCTTTCTTT.